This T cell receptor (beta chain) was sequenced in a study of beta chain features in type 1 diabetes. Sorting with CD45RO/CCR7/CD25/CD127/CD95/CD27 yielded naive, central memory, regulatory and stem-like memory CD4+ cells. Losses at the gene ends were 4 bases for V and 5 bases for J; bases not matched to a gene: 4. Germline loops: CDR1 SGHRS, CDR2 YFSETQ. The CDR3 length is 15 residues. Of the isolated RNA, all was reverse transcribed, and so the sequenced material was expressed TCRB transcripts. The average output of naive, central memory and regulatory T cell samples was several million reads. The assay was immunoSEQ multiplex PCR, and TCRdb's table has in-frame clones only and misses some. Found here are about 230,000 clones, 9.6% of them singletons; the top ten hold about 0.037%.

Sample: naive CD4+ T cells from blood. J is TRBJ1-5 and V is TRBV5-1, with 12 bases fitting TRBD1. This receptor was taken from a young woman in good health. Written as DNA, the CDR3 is TGCGCCAGCAGCACGGGACAGGGGGCATATCAGCCCCAGCATTTT. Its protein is CASSTGQGAYQPQHF. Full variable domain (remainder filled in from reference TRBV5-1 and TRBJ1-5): KAGVTQTPRYLIKTRGQQVTLSCSPISGHRSVSWYQQTPGQGLQFLFEYFSETQRNKGNFPGRFSGRQFSNSRSEMNVSTLELGDSALYLCASSTGQGAYQPQHFGDGTRLSIL.